The 28 T cell receptor beta chains below come from one sample, sequenced in a study of neoadjuvant anti-PD-1 for oral cavity cancer. Assay: immunoSEQ multiplex PCR; the TCRdb copy retains only in-frame clones and omits some. Here the sample spans some 33,000 clones, more than 75% being singletons. The sample in question was PBMCs, obtained before nivolumab (anti-PD-1) treatment. Source of these receptors: a person aged 35-79 years with oral cavity squamous cell carcinoma.

The V and J genes are TRBV7-2 and TRBJ1-5; D gene ambiguous. Germline V gives CDR1 SGHTA, CDR2 FQGNSA. The CDR3 consists of 15 residues. Trimming left V 1 base short and J 5 bases short, with 12 bases between. DNA of the CDR3: TGTGCCAGCAGCTTAGTCATGGGAAGGGATCAGCCCCAGCATTTT. Amino acid sequence: CASSLVMGRDQPQHF.

The table lists this clone with a count of one. The chain is built from TRBV7-8 and TRBJ2-3; D gene uncertain. The germline CDR1 and CDR2 sequences are SGHVS and FQNEAQ. Trimming left V 1 base short and J 6 bases short, with 11 bases between. The length of the CDR3 is 14 residues. The CDR3 bases are TGTGCCAGCAGCTTAGAGTACGGTGGGGATACGCAGTATTTT. This gives the protein CASSLEYGGDTQYF.

This chain links TRBV5-4 with TRBJ1-6, with D possibly TRBD1 on 5 matching bases. The germline gives CDR1 SGHNT, CDR2 YYREEE (reference sequence). V lost 1 base and J 8 bases, leaving 10 bases between the germline ends. CDR3 length equals 14 residues. In DNA, the CDR3 is TGTGCCAGCAGCTTGCAGGGTCGTGATTCACCCCTCCACTTT. Its translation is CASSLQGRDSPLHF. Supplemented by reference TRBV5-4 and TRBJ1-6, the full variable domain reads ETGVTQSPTHLIKTRGQQVTLRCSSQSGHNTVSWYQQALGQGPQFIFQYYREEENGRGNFPPRFSGLQFPNYSSELNVNALELDDSALYLCASSLQGRDSPLHFGNGTRLTVT.

The rearrangement uses TRBV7-2 and TRBJ2-7; perhaps TRBD1 as D (6 bases). Trimming took off 2 bases at V and 4 bases at J, with 18 bases between the two ends. Germline V gene sequence: CDR1 SGHTA, CDR2 FQGNSA. The CDR3 length is 16 residues. The CDR3 DNA is TGTGCCAGCAGCTTATTATCTTCAGGGGCCGGGTACGAGCAGTACTTC. Translated: CASSLLSSGAGYEQYF.

This chain uses TRBV5-1 with TRBJ1-3; D call uncertain. The CDR3 spans 15 residues. Germline assignment: CDR1 SGHRS and CDR2 YFSETQ. V was trimmed by 4 bases and J by 2 bases, leaving 13 bases between them. DNA for the CDR3: TGCGCCAGCAGCCCAAGCGGTAATGCTGGAAACACCATATATTTT. This translates into CASSPSGNAGNTIYF.

V and J are TRBV7-3 and TRBJ1-1; tentatively, D is TRBD1 (5 bases). The CDR3 contains 13 residues. The V gene lost 2 bases and the J gene lost 9 bases, with 13 bases spanning the gap. From germline, CDR1 is SGHTA and CDR2 FQGTGA. The CDR3 nucleotides read TGTGCCAGCAGCTTAGGGCCGGGGGGTAAAGCTTTCTTT. Translated, it gives CASSLGPGGKAFF.

The chain uses TRBV13 and TRBJ1-5; D is ambiguous. The CDR3 is 14 amino acids. The V and J ends lost 2 bases and 0 bases respectively, with 5 bases between them. Germline V gene sequence: CDR1 PRHDT, CDR2 FYEKMQ (reference sequence). CDR3 in amino acids: CASSLRNSNQPQHF. CDR3 sequence (DNA): TGTGCCAGCAGCTTAAGAAATAGCAATCAGCCCCAGCATTTT.

The chain carries TRBV25-1 and TRBJ2-7; D is possibly TRBD1 (6 bases). CDR1 is MGHDK and CDR2 is SYGVNS in the germline V gene. Trimming removed 4 bases at V and 6 bases at J, with 13 bases between. The CDR3 consists of 13 residues. CDR3 sequence reads: CASSAHRASEQYF. The CDR3, as DNA: TGTGCCAGCAGTGCTCACAGGGCCTCCGAGCAGTACTTC.

The genes are TRBV14 and TRBJ2-1; 7 bases match TRBD2. The length of the CDR3 is 15 residues. Germline loops: CDR1 SGHDN, CDR2 FVKESK. The junction had 8 bases not matched to a gene; V was cut back by 1 base and J by 8 bases. CDR3 region: CASSQGGGRFDEQFF. The CDR3, as DNA: TGTGCCAGCAGCCAAGGCGGGGGTCGGTTCGATGAGCAGTTCTTC.

V is TRBV2 and J is TRBJ1-5; 7 nucleotides align to TRBD1. The V gene's germline CDR1 is SNHLY and CDR2 FYNNEI. The CDR3 consists of 13 residues. V trimming: 6 bases; J trimming: 6 bases; junction bases outside the gene matches: 5. The DNA for the CDR3 is TGTGCCAGCAGAGGGGGCCTGGGTCAGCCCCAGCATTTT. Residues: CASRGGLGQPQHF.

V and J are TRBV5-4 and TRBJ2-7, with 9 bases identical to TRBD1. The V gene's germline CDR1 is SGHNT and CDR2 YYREEE (reference sequence). This CDR3 is 17 amino acids long. V lost 0 bases to trimming and J lost 4 bases; unmatched junction nucleotides: 11. CDR3 region: CASSLAGTGSGAYEQYF. As DNA, the CDR3 is TGTGCCAGCAGCTTGGCCGGGACAGGGTCCGGAGCTTACGAGCAGTACTTC.

This sequence joins TRBV4-3 and TRBJ1-3; 9 bases map to TRBD1. Germline trimming cut 0 bases from V and 4 bases from J; bases unmatched to any gene: 4. This CDR3 is 16 amino acids long. Germline assignment: CDR1 LGHNA and CDR2 YSLEER. The CDR3 DNA follows: TGCGCCAGCAGCCAAGAGGACAGGGGAGGAGGAAACACCATATATTTT. Protein sequence: CASSQEDRGGGNTIYF.

The rearrangement uses TRBV6-5 and TRBJ1-1; no firm D call. This CDR3 comprises 15 residues. Germline assignment: CDR1 MNHEY and CDR2 SVGAGI. V shed 2 bases and J shed 1 base, with 11 bases lying between them. DNA for the CDR3: TGTGCCAGCAGTTACCGGTCGCTGCGGAACACTGAAGCTTTCTTT. Translation: CASSYRSLRNTEAFF.

The chain links TRBV19 to TRBJ1-3; TRBD1 matches 7 bases. J was trimmed by 0 bases and V by 3 bases; bases with no gene match: 2. CDR1 and CDR2 from the germline V gene are LNHDA and SQIVND (reference sequence). The CDR3 has 15 residues. CDR3: CASSMGQNSGNTIYF. CDR3 in DNA: TGTGCCAGTAGTATGGGACAGAACTCTGGAAACACCATATATTTT. The full variable domain, completed using reference TRBV19 and TRBJ1-3, is DGGITQSPKYLFRKEGQNVTLSCEQNLNHDAMYWYRQDPGQGLRLIYYSQIVNDFQKGDIAEGYSVSREKKESFPLTVTSAQKNPTAFYLCASSMGQNSGNTIYFGEGSWLTVV.

The rearrangement links TRBV5-1 to TRBJ1-5; 12 positions agree with TRBD1. This CDR3 region has 18 residues. V was pared by 4 bases and J by 0 bases, with 8 bases of the junction left unmatched. Germline V CDR1 and CDR2: SGHRS, YFSETQ. The CDR3 is CASSPGTGGFSSNQPQHF. The CDR3 DNA follows: TGCGCCAGCAGCCCGGGGACAGGGGGCTTTAGTAGCAATCAGCCCCAGCATTTT.

V and J are TRBV9 and TRBJ1-1, with TRBD1 matching over 7 bases. The CDR3 runs 15 residues. CDR1 is SGDLS and CDR2 is YYNGEE in the germline V gene. The ends lost 1 base at V and 5 bases at J; junction bases unmatched: 8. This chain's CDR3 is CASSVIPTGDTEAFF. The CDR3 nucleotides read TGTGCCAGCAGCGTAATACCAACAGGGGATACTGAAGCTTTCTTT.

This rearrangement joins TRBV9 to TRBJ2-2; TRBD1 is a possible D gene (5 bases). V lost 1 base, J lost 2 bases, and 12 bases lay in between. The CDR3 spans 16 residues. Germline V gene data show CDR1 as SGDLS and CDR2 as YYNGEE. The chain's CDR3 is CASSVNPGHNTGELFF. The CDR3 region has the DNA TGTGCCAGCAGCGTAAACCCCGGACACAACACCGGGGAGCTGTTTTTT.

The rearrangement uses TRBV7-2 and TRBJ2-7; no firm D call. There are 11 residues in the CDR3. In germline, CDR1 is SGHTA, CDR2 FQGNSA. Trimming cost V 5 bases and J 3 bases, with 5 bases left between them. CDR3 sequence (DNA): TGTGCCAGCAGCCCACACTACGAGCAGTACTTC. Amino acids: CASSPHYEQYF.

This chain links TRBV5-1 with TRBJ1-2, with D maybe TRBD1 (5 bases). V lost 4 bases, J lost 3 bases, and 16 bases lay in between. The length of the CDR3 is 15 residues. Germline values: CDR1 SGHRS, CDR2 YFSETQ. Here the CDR3 reads CASSQDAGTDYGYTF. CDR3 DNA sequence: TGCGCCAGCAGCCAGGATGCCGGGACGGACTATGGCTACACCTTC.

V is TRBV7-6 and J is TRBJ1-6; D not certain. Trimming cost V 3 bases and J 7 bases, with 4 bases left between them. The CDR3 loop spans 12 amino acids. Germline V gene lookup returns CDR1 SGHVS and CDR2 FNYEAQ. For the CDR3, the DNA is TGTGCCAGCAGCTTGACCAATTCACCCCTCCACTTT. Amino acids: CASSLTNSPLHF.

This clone was observed a handful of times. CDR3 protein: CASSDTGTGSYEQYF. The CDR3 DNA sequence: TGCGCCAGCAGTGACACCGGGACAGGGTCATACGAGCAGTACTTC. The rearrangement joins TRBV10-1 to TRBJ2-7; TRBD1 matches at 9 bases. Germline V gives CDR1 WNHNN, CDR2 SYGVQD (reference sequence). The J segment lost 4 bases and the V segment lost 3 bases, leaving 7 bases of the junction unmatched. The CDR3 contains 15 residues.

The J gene is TRBJ2-5, the V gene TRBV4-1, with 9 bases lining up with TRBD1. Per the germline V gene, CDR1 is MGHRA and CDR2 is YSYEKL. This CDR3 region has 16 residues. V gave up 0 bases and J gave up 4 bases; unmatched junction bases: 6. Here the CDR3 reads CASSQDRGTGPETQYF. The CDR3 DNA is TGCGCCAGCAGCCAAGATAGGGGGACAGGGCCAGAGACCCAGTACTTC.

This clone appeared a few times. This chain connects TRBV9 to TRBJ2-1, with 7 positions matching TRBD1. CDR1 and CDR2 from the germline V gene are SGDLS and YYNGEE. V lost 3 bases, J lost 4 bases, and 7 bases stayed unmatched. This CDR3 spans 15 amino acids. CDR3 sequence reads: CASSAGDSRYNEQFF. The CDR3 nucleotides are TGTGCCAGCAGCGCCGGGGACAGCAGATACAATGAGCAGTTCTTC.

V and J are TRBV9 and TRBJ2-1; D not certain. The CDR3 is made up of 14 amino acids. CDR1 and CDR2 (germline): SGDLS, YYNGEE. V shed 1 base and J shed 7 bases, with 12 bases lying between them. The chain's CDR3 is CASSVSSGRNEQFF. The CDR3 coding sequence is TGTGCCAGCAGCGTATCGTCAGGTCGAAATGAGCAGTTCTTC.

The chain has TRBV7-2 and TRBJ2-1; D possibly corresponds to TRBD2 (6 bases). CDR3 size: 15 residues. Germline CDR1 is SGHTA and CDR2 is FQGNSA. V lost 0 bases and J lost 8, with 14 bases in between. The CDR3 region is CASSLATSGGYEQFF. For the CDR3, the DNA is TGTGCCAGCAGCTTAGCGACTAGTGGAGGCTATGAGCAGTTCTTC.

V is TRBV4-2 and J is TRBJ2-1; 8 bases are a match to TRBD1. V lost 0 bases, J lost 1 base, and 2 bases stayed unmatched. The CDR3 has 16 residues. CDR1 and CDR2 from the germline V gene are LGHNA and YNFKEQ. The DNA for the CDR3 is TGTGCCAGCAGCCAAGACTGGGACAGGTCCTACAATGAGCAGTTCTTC. It is translated as CASSQDWDRSYNEQFF.

This clone was recorded once. The V and J genes are TRBV2 and TRBJ2-7; TRBD1 aligns across 11 bases. Germline CDR1 SNHLY, CDR2 FYNNEI. The CDR3 totals 15 residues. J was trimmed by 1 base and V by 5 bases; bases with no gene match: 4. In nucleotides, the CDR3 is TGTGCCAGCAGTCGGGACAGGGGGGGATCCTACGAGCAGTACTTC. Encoded protein: CASSRDRGGSYEQYF. The whole variable domain, filled in from reference TRBV2 and TRBJ2-7, reads EPEVTQTPSHQVTQMGQEVILRCVPISNHLYFYWYRQILGQKVEFLVSFYNNEISEKSEIFDDQFSVERPDGSNFTLKIRSTKLEDSAMYFCASSRDRGGSYEQYFGPGTRLTVT.

In DNA, the CDR3 is TGTGCCAGCAGTTACCTGGACAGGGAGGGGACTGAAGCTTTCTTT. This sequence encodes CASSYLDREGTEAFF. This chain links TRBV6-5 with TRBJ1-1, with 8 bases matching TRBD1. V dropped 2 bases and J dropped 5; count of bases not matched to a gene: 7. The germline CDR1 and CDR2 sequences are MNHEY and SVGAGI. This CDR3 spans 15 amino acids.